This T cell receptor beta chain derives from a study of vaccination effects on CD4 cells after COVID-19. This CDR3 is 18 amino acids long. Germline values: CDR1 ENHRY, CDR2 SYGVKD. Trimming at V came to 3 bases and at J to 0 bases, leaving 10 bases not matched to a gene. Clones were sequenced by immunoSEQ multiplex PCR, and TCRdb holds only the in-frame ones, with some missing. There are tens of thousands of clones in the sample; under 85% occur only once, and roughly 23% lies in the top ten. Details on this clone: Its antigen is undetermined.

Following 10 days of culture, CD4+ T cells were isolated. V gene TRBV10-3 combines with J gene TRBJ2-1; 8 nucleotides match TRBD2. This sequence originates from a human donor who had a prior SARS-CoV-2 infection. The starting material was CD4+ T cells from PBMCs cultured without peptide, obtained before COVID-19 vaccination. CDR3 DNA: TGTGCCATCAGTGAAGTAGGTCTAGCGGGCATCTCCTACAATGAGCAGTTCTTC. Protein: CAISEVGLAGISYNEQFF.